The rows below give T cell receptor beta chains drawn from one sample of a study of T cell changes during pregnancy in multiple sclerosis. The table came from immunoSEQ multiplex PCR; TCRdb's copy has only in-frame clones and leaves some out. This sample has about 42,000 clones, with 91% found just once. The source was CD4+ T cells from peripheral blood mononuclear cells, collected in the second trimester of pregnancy. The source is a female donor in good health, enrolled as a control in a pregnancy study. Both conserved end residues are part of each CDR3. D genes are given only for firm matches. Clone size, where shown, is once, few, many, or a class for clones that have expanded.

len: 13; d_gene: -; j_gene: TRBJ1-5; v_gene: TRBV30; abundance: -; CDR3nt: TGTGCCTGGACAGGGGATAGCAATCAGCCCCAGCATTTT; CDR3aa: CAWTGDSNQPQHF
len: 13; d_gene: TRBD1; j_gene: TRBJ1-1; v_gene: TRBV2; abundance: -; CDR3nt: TGTGCCAGCAGTGACAGGGGGCACACTGAAGCTTTCTTT; CDR3aa: CASSDRGHTEAFF
len: 12; d_gene: TRBD2; j_gene: TRBJ2-1; v_gene: TRBV25-1; abundance: -; CDR3nt: TGTGCCAGCAAAGGGAGCGGGGATGAGCAGTTCTTC; CDR3aa: CASKGSGDEQFF
len: 13; d_gene: -; j_gene: TRBJ2-7; v_gene: TRBV28; abundance: -; CDR3nt: TGTGCCAGCAGCTTTGAGAGCTCCTACGAGCAGTACTTC; CDR3aa: CASSFESSYEQYF
len: 15; d_gene: -; j_gene: TRBJ2-3; v_gene: TRBV7-3; abundance: -; CDR3nt: TGTGCCAGCGCAAACAGGGGGGGGGCCTTTGATACGCAGTATTTT; CDR3aa: CASANRGGAFDTQYF
len: 15; d_gene: TRBD2; j_gene: TRBJ2-7; v_gene: TRBV28; abundance: -; CDR3nt: TGTGCCAGCAGCCTAGCGGGAGTTTTGTTCTACGAGCAGTACTTC; CDR3aa: CASSLAGVLFYEQYF
len: 13; d_gene: -; j_gene: TRBJ2-6; v_gene: TRBV30; abundance: -; CDR3nt: TGTGGGAGAGGGTTTACTGGGGCCAACGTCCTGACTTTC; CDR3aa: CGRGFTGANVLTF
len: 13; d_gene: -; j_gene: TRBJ2-2; v_gene: TRBV9; abundance: -; CDR3nt: TGTGCCAGCACCCCCCGCGTGACCGGGGAGCTGTTTTTT; CDR3aa: CASTPRVTGELFF
len: 14; d_gene: -; j_gene: TRBJ1-1; v_gene: TRBV6-5; abundance: -; CDR3nt: TGTGCCAGCAGTCGCACAGGGTGGGGGACTGAAGCTTTCTTT; CDR3aa: CASSRTGWGTEAFF
len: 16; d_gene: TRBD2; j_gene: TRBJ2-7; v_gene: TRBV4-2; abundance: -; CDR3nt: TGTGCCAGCAGCCAAGAGGTCGCTAGCGGGATCGACGAGCAGTACTTC; CDR3aa: CASSQEVASGIDEQYF
len: 15; d_gene: -; j_gene: TRBJ1-1; v_gene: TRBV7-2; abundance: -; CDR3nt: TGTGCCAGCAGCCCACGTCAGGCCCTTAACACTGAAGCTTTCTTT; CDR3aa: CASSPRQALNTEAFF
len: 15; d_gene: TRBD1; j_gene: TRBJ2-7; v_gene: TRBV6-1; abundance: -; CDR3nt: TGTGCCAGCAATCTACAGGGGACAGTGTCCTACGAGCAGTACTTC; CDR3aa: CASNLQGTVSYEQYF
len: 15; d_gene: -; j_gene: TRBJ2-7; v_gene: TRBV19; abundance: -; CDR3nt: TGTGCCAGTAGTATAAGGAGCAGGGGAGCCTACGAGCAGTACTTC; CDR3aa: CASSIRSRGAYEQYF
len: 14; d_gene: -; j_gene: TRBJ1-5; v_gene: TRBV27; abundance: few; CDR3nt: TGTGCCAGCAGTTCACAGGGACACAATCAGCCCCAGCATTTT; CDR3aa: CASSSQGHNQPQHF
len: 15; d_gene: -; j_gene: TRBJ2-5; v_gene: TRBV7-7; abundance: -; CDR3nt: TGTGCTAGCAGCTTAGCCCACGCGGGCCAAGAGACCCAGTACTTC; CDR3aa: CASSLAHAGQETQYF
len: 17; d_gene: -; j_gene: TRBJ2-7; v_gene: TRBV4-1; abundance: -; CDR3nt: TGCGCCAGCAGCCAAGGCTTATCAGGGGGGTCGTCCTACGAGCAGTACTTC; CDR3aa: CASSQGLSGGSSYEQYF
len: 17; d_gene: -; j_gene: TRBJ1-1; v_gene: TRBV13; abundance: -; CDR3nt: TGTGCCAGCAGCCTCAGGGGCGACCTTTTCTCAGGCACTGAAGCTTTCTTT; CDR3aa: CASSLRGDLFSGTEAFF
len: 15; d_gene: -; j_gene: TRBJ1-6; v_gene: TRBV5-6; abundance: -; CDR3nt: TGTGCCAGCAGCTTGGGACAGAGAGATAATTCACCCCTCCACTTT; CDR3aa: CASSLGQRDNSPLHF
len: 14; d_gene: TRBD2; j_gene: TRBJ2-5; v_gene: TRBV6-6; abundance: -; CDR3nt: TGTGCCAGCAGTTACAGGACTAGCCAAGAGACCCAGTACTTC; CDR3aa: CASSYRTSQETQYF
len: 13; d_gene: TRBD1; j_gene: TRBJ1-2; v_gene: TRBV7-3; abundance: -; CDR3nt: TGTGCCAGCAGCTCCCGACAGGGAGAGGGCTACACCTTC; CDR3aa: CASSSRQGEGYTF
len: 15; d_gene: TRBD2; j_gene: TRBJ2-3; v_gene: TRBV6-1; abundance: -; CDR3nt: TGTGCCAGCAGTGAGACTAGCGGGGGGGCAGATACGCAGTATTTT; CDR3aa: CASSETSGGADTQYF
len: 13; d_gene: TRBD1; j_gene: TRBJ1-2; v_gene: TRBV19; abundance: -; CDR3nt: TGTGCCAGTACCTCACAGGGGCACGGTGGCTACACCTTC; CDR3aa: CASTSQGHGGYTF
len: 16; d_gene: -; j_gene: TRBJ2-6; v_gene: TRBV5-6; abundance: -; CDR3nt: TGTGCCAGCAGCTTCGGGGTTTCGAGTGGGGCCAACGTCCTGACTTTC; CDR3aa: CASSFGVSSGANVLTF
len: 15; d_gene: -; j_gene: TRBJ2-1; v_gene: TRBV7-2; abundance: -; CDR3nt: TGTGCCAGCAGCGGACGGGAGAGCTCCTACAATGAGCAGTTCTTC; CDR3aa: CASSGRESSYNEQFF
len: 16; d_gene: TRBD2; j_gene: TRBJ2-3; v_gene: TRBV11-2; abundance: -; CDR3nt: TGTGCCAGCAGCTTAGCTAGCGGGAGGGGCACAGATACGCAGTATTTT; CDR3aa: CASSLASGRGTDTQYF
len: 17; d_gene: TRBD1; j_gene: TRBJ1-5; v_gene: TRBV19; abundance: -; CDR3nt: TGTGCCAGCCTGGGACAGGGAATGGTTGGGAGCAATCAGCCCCAGCATTTT; CDR3aa: CASLGQGMVGSNQPQHF
len: 17; d_gene: TRBD1; j_gene: TRBJ2-1; v_gene: TRBV14; abundance: -; CDR3nt: TGTGCCAGCAGCCAACTCGGGACAGCCAAGATGAGATCGGAGCAGTTCTTC; CDR3aa: CASSQLGTAKMRSEQFF
len: 13; d_gene: TRBD1; j_gene: TRBJ1-2; v_gene: TRBV15; abundance: -; CDR3nt: TGTGCCACCAGAGGGACAGGGACTTGGGGCTACACCTTC; CDR3aa: CATRGTGTWGYTF
len: 15; d_gene: -; j_gene: TRBJ1-2; v_gene: TRBV7-9; abundance: -; CDR3nt: TGTGCCAGCAGCACCATCAGACAGGACTCTGGTGGCTACACCTTC; CDR3aa: CASSTIRQDSGGYTF
len: 16; d_gene: TRBD1; j_gene: TRBJ1-2; v_gene: TRBV6-5; abundance: -; CDR3nt: TGTGCCAGCAGTTACTCCACGGACAGGGAACCTTATGGCTACACCTTC; CDR3aa: CASSYSTDREPYGYTF
len: 15; d_gene: TRBD1; j_gene: TRBJ2-2; v_gene: TRBV11-2; abundance: once; CDR3nt: TGTGCCAGCAGCCTAAACAGGGGGCAAACCGGGGAGCTGTTTTTT; CDR3aa: CASSLNRGQTGELFF
len: 15; d_gene: -; j_gene: TRBJ2-7; v_gene: TRBV19; abundance: -; CDR3nt: TGTGCCAGTAGTATACTTGAACGGGGTCAATACGAGCAGTACTTC; CDR3aa: CASSILERGQYEQYF
len: 18; d_gene: TRBD2; j_gene: TRBJ2-1; v_gene: TRBV27; abundance: -; CDR3nt: TGTGCCAGCAGCCATGGGACTAGCGGGAGACTTGTATACAATGAGCAGTTCTTC; CDR3aa: CASSHGTSGRLVYNEQFF
len: 15; d_gene: -; j_gene: TRBJ1-5; v_gene: TRBV4-1; abundance: -; CDR3nt: TGCGCCAGCAGCCAAGTGGAGGCTCCTGGTCAGCCCCAGCATTTT; CDR3aa: CASSQVEAPGQPQHF
len: 14; d_gene: -; j_gene: TRBJ1-2; v_gene: TRBV18; abundance: -; CDR3nt: TGTGCCAGCTCACCAAACACCCTGAACTATGGCTACACCTTC; CDR3aa: CASSPNTLNYGYTF
len: 12; d_gene: -; j_gene: TRBJ2-7; v_gene: TRBV19; abundance: -; CDR3nt: TGTGCCAGTAGTATGGGCACCTACGAGCAGTACTTC; CDR3aa: CASSMGTYEQYF
len: 16; d_gene: TRBD2; j_gene: TRBJ2-1; v_gene: TRBV4-2; abundance: -; CDR3nt: TGTGCCAGCAGCCAAACCGGGACTAGTAGGATCGGTGAGCAGTTCTTC; CDR3aa: CASSQTGTSRIGEQFF
len: 14; d_gene: -; j_gene: TRBJ2-5; v_gene: TRBV14; abundance: -; CDR3nt: TGTGCCAGCAGCCCAGGTAGCGGCCAAGAGACCCAGTACTTC; CDR3aa: CASSPGSGQETQYF
len: 15; d_gene: -; j_gene: TRBJ2-7; v_gene: TRBV5-4; abundance: -; CDR3nt: TGTGCCAGCAGCTTGGAGAGCGTCCCCTCCTACGAGCAGTACTTC; CDR3aa: CASSLESVPSYEQYF